This TCR beta chain was profiled in a study of OX40 agonist ivuxolimab in advanced cancers. Concerning the study at large: The costimulatory receptor OX40 (CD134) was targeted by ivuxolimab, a fully human IgG2 agonistic monoclonal antibody. Intravenous ivuxolimab was administered to patients every 2 weeks at six dose levels: 0.01, 0.1, 0.3, 1.5, 3 and 10 mg/kg. Among the 52 dose-escalation patients, some 20 had hepatocellular carcinoma, approximately 15 melanoma, 9 renal cell carcinoma and 9 head and neck cancer. A male proportion of around 81% and a mean age of about 60 years, ranging from about 23 to 79, were recorded for the dose-escalation cohort. Prior anti-PD-1, anti-PD-L1 or anti-CTLA-4 therapy was permitted, and 40% of dose-escalation patients had received checkpoint inhibitors. Partial responses occurred in three dose-escalation patients: two with cutaneous melanoma and one with hepatocellular carcinoma. The purpose of peripheral TCRbeta sequencing was to test whether ivuxolimab changed TCR sequence diversity and led to clonal T-cell expansion. The monotherapy dose-escalation portion (N of about 50 patients) of the phase I ivuxolimab trial is reported in the paper.

Genomic DNA was isolated from the sorted cells so that the TCRbeta CDR3 region could be sequenced. TCRbeta CDR3 regions were sequenced using the immunoSEQ Assay. This immuneACCESS table, as held by TCRdb, lists in-frame sequences with V and J called but not all clones. Of the missing ones, under half trace to an unresolved V gene in checked studies; the others have no known cause. The table for this sample lists fewer than 120,000 clones; around 90% of them were counted only once. The top ten constitute about 0.25% of the sample. Concerning this clone itself: Its antigen target is currently unknown. Base qualities are not provided; no much larger clone lies one nucleotide away.

The full study reports these points: On average, CD8+ T cells showed more expanded clones than CD4+ T cells after ivuxolimab. Low levels of normalized T-cell clonal expansion were also seen in some nonresponding patients. In the 0.1-3.0 mg/kg groups, partial responders had among the lowest normalized peripheral clonal expansion, particularly in CD8+ T cells. Which antigens the clonally expanded peripheral T cells were specific for was not determined. At doses from 0.1 to 3.0 mg/kg, clonal expansion was seen in both CD4+ and CD8+ blood T cells between baseline and week 6.

Patients with a history of autoimmune disease or receiving systemic immunosuppression were excluded from the trial. Peripheral blood for TCR sequencing was drawn from every dose cohort at baseline, at cycle 4 day 1 and at cycle 7 day 1. Samples came from an open-label, multicenter, first-in-human phase I dose-escalation trial of ivuxolimab. Adults with locally advanced or metastatic melanoma, renal cell, hepatocellular, or head and neck squamous cell carcinoma were enrolled in the trial. CD4+ and CD8+ T cells were sorted separately from peripheral blood before TCR sequencing. From the cysteine up to the phenylalanine, the CDR3 has a length of 15 residues. Only the CDR3 portion is preserved as DNA: 45 bases, with reading frame beginning at the first base. The germline ends are 17 bases apart after V is trimmed by 4 bases and J by 5 bases. The germline V gene supplies CDR1 ENHRY and CDR2 SYGVKD.

The V gene is TRBV10-3 and the J gene is TRBJ1-1, with the D gene uncertain. This sequence was found in an adult with an advanced solid tumor such as melanoma, head and neck, liver or kidney cancer. Sequenced here: CD4+ or CD8+ T cells sorted from blood, sampled in a trial of the OX40 agonist ivuxolimab. The encoded CDR3 is CAISGAGLGSTEAFF. The DNA is as follows: TGTGCCATCAGTGGGGCAGGTCTCGGGTCTACTGAAGCTTTCTTT.